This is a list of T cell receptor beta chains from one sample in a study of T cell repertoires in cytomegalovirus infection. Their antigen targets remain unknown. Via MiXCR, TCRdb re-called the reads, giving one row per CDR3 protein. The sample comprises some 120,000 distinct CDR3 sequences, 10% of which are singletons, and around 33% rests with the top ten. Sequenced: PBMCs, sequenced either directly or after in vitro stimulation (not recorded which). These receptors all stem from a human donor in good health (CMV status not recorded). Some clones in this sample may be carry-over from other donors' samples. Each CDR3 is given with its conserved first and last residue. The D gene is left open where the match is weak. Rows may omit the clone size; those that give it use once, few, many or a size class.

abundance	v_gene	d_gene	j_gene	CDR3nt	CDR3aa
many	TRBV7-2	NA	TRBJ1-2	TGTGCCAGCAGCCCGACGAAGGATGCGGGCTACACCTTC	CASSPTKDAGYTF
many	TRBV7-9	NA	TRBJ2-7	TGTGCCAGCAGCCCTGACACTACCTACGAGCAGTACTTC	CASSPDTTYEQYF
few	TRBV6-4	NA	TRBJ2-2	TGTGCCAGCAGTCAATCTTTTAGCGGAGCGAACACCGGGGAGCTGTTTTTT	CASSQSFSGANTGELFF
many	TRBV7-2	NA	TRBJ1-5	TGTGCCAGCAGCCTTGGTGGGTATCAGCCCCAGCATTTT	CASSLGGYQPQHF
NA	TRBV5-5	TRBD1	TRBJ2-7	TGTGCCAGCAGCTGGGGACAGGGGGCCTACGAGCAGTACTTC	CASSWGQGAYEQYF
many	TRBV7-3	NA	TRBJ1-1	TGTGCCAGCAGCTTAGGAGGGGGTTCCACTGAAGCTTTCTTT	CASSLGGGSTEAFF
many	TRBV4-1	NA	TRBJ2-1	TGCGCCAGCAGACCCGAGGGACAAAGCTCCTACAATGAGCAGTTCTTC	CASRPEGQSSYNEQFF
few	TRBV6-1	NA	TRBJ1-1	TGTGCCAGCAGTGATGCCAGGGCGGCGAACACTGAAGCTTTCTTT	CASSDARAANTEAFF
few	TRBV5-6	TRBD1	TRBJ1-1	TGTGCCAGCAGCCGTATTCCGGGACAGGGAAACACTGAAGCTTTCTTT	CASSRIPGQGNTEAFF
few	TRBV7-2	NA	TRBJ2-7	TGTGCCAGCAGCTTAGGATCGGGAAGGTACGAGCAGTACTTC	CASSLGSGRYEQYF
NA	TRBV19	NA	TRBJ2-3	TGTGCCAGTAGTATAGCACTAAACACAGATACGCAGTATTTT	CASSIALNTDTQYF
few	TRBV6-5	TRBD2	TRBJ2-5	TGTGCCAGCAGTTACTCCGGGGGAGGGGAGACCCAGTACTTC	CASSYSGGGETQYF
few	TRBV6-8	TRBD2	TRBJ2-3	TGTGCCAGCAGCTACGCCGGGACTAGCAGAGCTAGCACAGATACGCAGTATTTT	CASSYAGTSRASTDTQYF
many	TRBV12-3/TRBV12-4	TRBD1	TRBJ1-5	TGTGCCAGCAGTTTAGCTACAGGGGGAGGCGGCAATCAGCCCCAGCATTTT	CASSLATGGGGNQPQHF
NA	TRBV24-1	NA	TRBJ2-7	TGTGCCACCAGTGATAATCGGGGGCCAGGTACCTACGAGCAGTACTTC	CATSDNRGPGTYEQYF
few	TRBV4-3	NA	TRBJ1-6	TGCGCCAGCAGCCAAGGTGCAGCAAATAATTCACCCCTCCACTTT	CASSQGAANNSPLHF
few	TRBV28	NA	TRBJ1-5	TGTGCCAGCAGCCTCGCTGTCGGACCCCAGCATTTT	CASSLAVGPQHF
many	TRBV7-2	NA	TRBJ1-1	TGTGCCAGCAGCCTCCCGAAGGGGACTGAAGCTTTCTTT	CASSLPKGTEAFF
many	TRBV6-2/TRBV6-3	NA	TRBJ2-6	TGTGCCAGCAGTCCCCACTCTGGGGCCAACGTCCTGACTTTC	CASSPHSGANVLTF
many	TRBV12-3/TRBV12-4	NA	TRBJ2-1	TGTGCCAGCAGTTCGGGACCCCTATACAATGAGCAGTTCTTC	CASSSGPLYNEQFF
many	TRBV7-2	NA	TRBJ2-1	TGTGCCAGCAGCCCAGGGGAAGCAACCAATGAGCAGTTCTTC	CASSPGEATNEQFF
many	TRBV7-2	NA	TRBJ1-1	TGTGCCAGCAGCTTAGCGTCGGGGAACACTGAAGCTTTCTTT	CASSLASGNTEAFF
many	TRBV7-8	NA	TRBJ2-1	TGTGCCAGCAGCTTTACCGAATCCTACAATGAGCAGTTCTTC	CASSFTESYNEQFF
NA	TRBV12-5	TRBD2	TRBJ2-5	TGTGCTAGTGGTACCGGGACTAGCGGGAGGGAGACCCAGTACTTC	CASGTGTSGRETQYF
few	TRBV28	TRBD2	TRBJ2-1	TGTGCCAGCAGTCTTGGACTAGCGGGAGGTGAGCAGTTCTTC	CASSLGLAGGEQFF
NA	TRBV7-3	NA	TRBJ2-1	TGTGCCAGCAGCTTCCTTGGGTTAGTCTCCTACAATGAGCAGTTCTTC	CASSFLGLVSYNEQFF
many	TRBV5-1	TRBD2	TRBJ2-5	TGCGCCAGCAGCTCCGGGACTAGCGGGCCAGAGACCCAGTACTTC	CASSSGTSGPETQYF
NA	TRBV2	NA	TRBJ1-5	TGTGCCAGCAGTGAAGGGGCGAATAGCAATCAGCCCCAGCATTTT	CASSEGANSNQPQHF
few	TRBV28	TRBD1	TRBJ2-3	TGTGCCAGCGGAACAGGGGGGAGCGGCACAGATACGCAGTATTTT	CASGTGGSGTDTQYF
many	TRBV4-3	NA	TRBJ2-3	TGCGCCAGCAGCCAAGATCGGCAGCGGGTTAGCACAGATACGCAGTATTTT	CASSQDRQRVSTDTQYF
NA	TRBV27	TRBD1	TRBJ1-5	TGTGCCAGCAGTTGGGACAGGAGCCAGCCCCAGCATTTT	CASSWDRSQPQHF
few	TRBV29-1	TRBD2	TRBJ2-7	TGCAGCGTTTCCCTAGCGGGAGTGAACGAGCAGTACTTC	CSVSLAGVNEQYF
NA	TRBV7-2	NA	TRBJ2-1	TGTGCCAGCAGCTCCCCACCCTACAATGAGCAGTTCTTC	CASSSPPYNEQFF
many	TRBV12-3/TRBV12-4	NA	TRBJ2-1	TGTGCCAGCTCTTGGAAGGTGGGATACAATGAGCAGTTCTTC	CASSWKVGYNEQFF
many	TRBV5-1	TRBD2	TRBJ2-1	TGCGCCAGCAGCTCGGGGTCTAGCGGAGATTACAATGAGCAGTTCTTC	CASSSGSSGDYNEQFF
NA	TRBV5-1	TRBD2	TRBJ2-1	TGCGCCAGCAGCTCCAGAACCGGGACTAGCGGGAGTGTAGACTCCTACAATGAGCAGTTCTTC	CASSSRTGTSGSVDSYNEQFF
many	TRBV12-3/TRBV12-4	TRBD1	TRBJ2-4	TGTGCCAGCAGTCCCCGGGTAGGGGGCCAAAACATTCAGTACTTC	CASSPRVGGQNIQYF